This is a list of T cell receptor beta chains from one sample in a study of T cell responses to AZD1222 COVID-19 vaccine. Clones were sequenced by immunoSEQ multiplex PCR, and TCRdb holds only the in-frame ones, with some missing. The profile covers 40,000 to 55,000 clones, with less than 85% appearing a single time and about 4.3% taken by the ten largest. This specimen was peripheral blood, taken on day 0 of AZD1222 vaccination. All receptors come from an adult in good health. Each CDR3 is given with its conserved first and last residue. Fields, in order: J gene, V gene, CDR3 protein.

J gene: TRBJ1-2
V gene: TRBV18
CDR3 protein: CASSPPAGYYGYTF

J gene: TRBJ1-6
V gene: TRBV10-1
CDR3 protein: CASSERVGNRDSYNSPLHF

J gene: TRBJ2-7
V gene: TRBV7-8
CDR3 protein: CASSFTTGTGFYEQYF

J gene: TRBJ2-1
V gene: TRBV3-1/TRBV3-2
CDR3 protein: CASSQDTLAGYKFF

J gene: TRBJ1-1
V gene: TRBV28
CDR3 protein: CASSVYTEAFF

J gene: TRBJ2-2
V gene: TRBV19
CDR3 protein: CASSIWASGGYFTGELFF

J gene: TRBJ2-3
V gene: TRBV18
CDR3 protein: CASSPQGGTDTQYF

J gene: TRBJ2-7
V gene: TRBV6-5
CDR3 protein: CASRPPQLREQYF

J gene: TRBJ2-2
V gene: TRBV11-3
CDR3 protein: CASSLVAGDPTGELFF

J gene: TRBJ1-3
V gene: TRBV28
CDR3 protein: CASSLTGRVSGNTIYF

J gene: TRBJ2-2
V gene: TRBV5-1
CDR3 protein: CASGDGARGTGELFF

J gene: TRBJ2-3
V gene: TRBV5-1
CDR3 protein: CASSLGMDTDTQYF

J gene: TRBJ1-2
V gene: TRBV29-1
CDR3 protein: CSAAKGSPGYGYTF

J gene: TRBJ2-7
V gene: TRBV18
CDR3 protein: CASSLTGQGTPYF

J gene: TRBJ2-1
V gene: TRBV11-2
CDR3 protein: CASSLDSRGSSYNEQFF

J gene: TRBJ1-5
V gene: TRBV28
CDR3 protein: CASTGGSAYQPQHF

J gene: TRBJ2-1
V gene: TRBV7-3
CDR3 protein: CASSTSGGFYEQFF

J gene: TRBJ2-5
V gene: TRBV18
CDR3 protein: CASSDDRGLRETQYF

J gene: TRBJ2-3
V gene: TRBV7-2
CDR3 protein: CASSGAVGNTDTQYF

J gene: TRBJ1-1
V gene: TRBV19
CDR3 protein: CASSMTGVSTEAFF

J gene: TRBJ2-5
V gene: TRBV2
CDR3 protein: CASSRSGEETQYF

J gene: TRBJ1-1
V gene: TRBV7-2
CDR3 protein: CASSLRWGQGAFF

J gene: TRBJ1-2
V gene: TRBV19
CDR3 protein: CASGLQVNYGYTF

J gene: TRBJ2-6
V gene: TRBV2
CDR3 protein: CASSEQGASSGANVLTF

J gene: TRBJ1-1
V gene: TRBV5-1
CDR3 protein: CASSLSTNTEAFF

J gene: TRBJ2-5
V gene: TRBV6-5
CDR3 protein: CASSYSGETQYF

J gene: TRBJ1-6
V gene: TRBV6-5
CDR3 protein: CAGGREYNSPLHF

J gene: TRBJ2-5
V gene: TRBV3-1/TRBV3-2
CDR3 protein: CASSQGRQGAGETQYF

J gene: TRBJ2-2
V gene: TRBV5-6
CDR3 protein: CASSRLAGAEGGELFF

J gene: TRBJ1-1
V gene: TRBV2
CDR3 protein: CASSRSGGTLTEAFF

J gene: TRBJ2-1
V gene: TRBV18
CDR3 protein: CASSPGQKGDEQFF

J gene: TRBJ2-7
V gene: TRBV10-1
CDR3 protein: CASSESTWREQYF

J gene: TRBJ2-5
V gene: TRBV28
CDR3 protein: CASSLSSGGAQYF

J gene: TRBJ2-5
V gene: TRBV11-3
CDR3 protein: CASSSPENQETQYF

J gene: TRBJ2-1
V gene: TRBV10-3
CDR3 protein: CAITRERGAFGNEQFF

J gene: TRBJ2-5
V gene: TRBV7-8
CDR3 protein: CASSLGTVQETQYF

J gene: TRBJ1-1
V gene: TRBV7-9
CDR3 protein: CASSLGLYGEAFF

J gene: TRBJ2-1
V gene: TRBV7-2
CDR3 protein: CASSLAGLGNEQFF

J gene: TRBJ2-3
V gene: TRBV24-1
CDR3 protein: CATSDGTGGFWDTQYF

J gene: TRBJ1-2
V gene: TRBV7-8
CDR3 protein: CASSLGQSYYGYTF

J gene: TRBJ1-5
V gene: TRBV19
CDR3 protein: CASSRDREFGQPQHF

J gene: TRBJ2-5
V gene: TRBV5-4
CDR3 protein: CASSAAGGTQETQYF